The 10 T cell receptor beta chains below were found in one sample sequenced in a study of neoadjuvant anti-PD-1 for oral cavity cancer. Measured with immunoSEQ multiplex PCR; TCRdb has only the in-frame clones, and not every one. The sample records tens of thousands of clones, around 85% being singletons. The specimen was PBMCs, collected before nivolumab (anti-PD-1) treatment. The receptors stem from a person aged 40 to 85 with oral cavity squamous cell carcinoma.

The chain combines TRBV5-4 with TRBJ2-6; the D is unclear. The CDR3 length is 15 residues. In germline, CDR1 is SGHNT, CDR2 YYREEE (reference sequence). V lost 4 bases, J lost 0 bases, and 8 bases lay in between. The CDR3, as DNA: TGTGCCAGCAGCCTGCTTACCTCTGGGGCCAACGTCCTGACTTTC. Amino acid sequence: CASSLLTSGANVLTF.

This clone has a handful of counts. This chain links TRBV5-1 with TRBJ2-3, with 7 nucleotides matching TRBD2. Germline V gene lookup returns CDR1 SGHRS and CDR2 YFSETQ. The CDR3 length is 14 residues. Trimming removed 1 base from V and 7 bases from J; junction bases left unmatched: 6. The DNA for the CDR3 is TGCGCCAGCAGCTTGACTAGCGACTCGCATACGCAGTATTTT. As protein: CASSLTSDSHTQYF.

This rearrangement joins TRBV5-1 to TRBJ2-1, with D possibly TRBD1 on 5 matching bases. This CDR3 contains 15 residues. Trimming removed 1 base at V and 1 base at J, with 9 bases between. CDR1 is SGHRS, CDR2 YFSETQ, per germline. The DNA of the CDR3 is TGCGCCAGCAGCTTGAAGACAGTTTCCTACAATGAGCAGTTCTTC. It specifies CASSLKTVSYNEQFF.

The chain recombines TRBV4-1 with TRBJ1-1, with 8 nucleotides matching TRBD1. Losses at the gene ends were 3 bases for V and 3 bases for J; bases not matched to a gene: 9. Germline CDR1 reads MGHRA; CDR2 reads YSYEKL. This CDR3 is 16 amino acids long. The CDR3: CASSHADRAKYTEAFF. The CDR3 nucleotides are TGCGCCAGCAGCCACGCGGACAGGGCAAAGTACACTGAAGCTTTCTTT.

The gene calls are TRBV7-6 and TRBJ2-2, with 13 bases fitting TRBD2. With V trimmed by 7 bases and J by 4 bases, 3 bases remained unmatched. The germline gives CDR1 SGHVS, CDR2 FNYEAQ. CDR3 length equals 15 residues. Here the CDR3 reads CASTGLAGFTGELFF. The CDR3 DNA sequence: TGTGCCAGCACGGGACTAGCGGGATTCACCGGGGAGCTGTTTTTT.

This clone was observed a single time. The rearrangement links TRBV5-4 to TRBJ1-1; D is uncertain. This CDR3 contains 13 residues. Germline V lookup: CDR1 SGHNT, CDR2 YYREEE (reference sequence). Trimming pared 0 bases from V and 1 base from J, leaving 4 bases between. CDR3 DNA: TGTGCCAGCAGCTTGGGTACGAACACTGAAGCTTTCTTT. It is translated as CASSLGTNTEAFF.

The chain joins TRBV5-1 to TRBJ2-5; TRBD2 matches 10 bases. The length of the CDR3 is 14 residues. J was trimmed by 9 bases and V by 5 bases; bases with no gene match: 10. Germline CDR1 SGHRS, CDR2 YFSETQ. In DNA form, the CDR3 reads TGCGCCAGCAGTCCAGGACTAGCGGCAAGGGCCCAGTACTTC. Its translation: CASSPGLAARAQYF.

In regard to this clone: Other DNA sequences in the same sample also yield this CDR3. The CDR3 region is CASSLGQETQYF. The CDR3 DNA reads TGCGCCAGCAGCTTGGGACAAGAGACCCAGTACTTC. The rearrangement links TRBV5-1 to TRBJ2-5; D is unclear. This CDR3 region has 12 residues. The germline V and J ends were trimmed by 0 bases and 2 bases, with 2 bases remaining between them. Germline CDR1 and CDR2: SGHRS and YFSETQ.

The rearrangement joins TRBV5-4 to TRBJ2-7, with TRBD2 matching 10 bases. In germline, CDR1 is SGHNT, CDR2 YYREEE (reference sequence). V lost 4 bases, J lost 3 bases, and 4 bases stayed unmatched. This CDR3 is built from 14 residues. The CDR3 DNA sequence: TGTGCCAGCAGCCTCGGGACTAGCGACTACGAGCAGTACTTC. The encoded protein is CASSLGTSDYEQYF.

This chain connects TRBV11-2 to TRBJ2-7, with TRBD1 matching 8 bases. Germline V gene lookup returns CDR1 SGHAT and CDR2 FQNNGV. V lost 2 bases and J lost 0; bases outside the gene matches: 3. This CDR3 is 15 amino acids long. This chain's CDR3 is CASSLPGQASYEQYF. For the CDR3, the DNA is TGTGCCAGCAGCTTACCGGGACAGGCCTCCTACGAGCAGTACTTC.